This T cell receptor beta chain was retrieved from a study of cytotoxic CD8 clonotypes in ibrutinib-treated CLL. Broader study findings: Public clonotypes were rare and shrank or held steady on treatment.

In regard to this clone: Its cognate antigen is unknown.

Trimming pared 0 bases from V and 2 bases from J, leaving 7 bases between. Germline V gene data show CDR1 as SGHDT and CDR2 as YYEEEE. The CDR3 has 14 amino acids. Using immunoSEQ multiplex PCR, the repertoire was profiled, and TCRdb retains in-frame clones only, with some absent. The table shows fewer than 80,000 clones, with around three fifths occurring only once. The chain has TRBV5-6 and TRBJ2-3; D is uncertain. The clonotype was recovered from a human donor with chronic lymphocytic leukemia. The sequenced sample was PBMCs, obtained after 12 months of ibrutinib treatment. The CDR3 here is CASSLGRDTDTQYF. CDR3 bases: TGTGCCAGCAGCTTGGGAAGAGACACAGATACGCAGTATTTT.